The sample holds one count of the clone carrying this TCR beta chain. The CDR3 spans 15 residues. V lost 5 bases to trimming and J lost 7 bases; unmatched junction nucleotides: 7. Germline V gene lookup returns CDR1 MNHEY and CDR2 SVGAGI. The table came from immunoSEQ multiplex PCR; TCRdb's copy has only in-frame clones and leaves some out. The table lists approximately 190,000 clones, roughly nine tenths of them singletons. The sample belongs to a study of control samples from healthy donors and cancer patients. The J gene is TRBJ2-1, the V gene TRBV6-5, with 11 nucleotides matching TRBD2. The clonotype originates from a young man in good health. Source material: blood. CDR3 in DNA: TGTGCCAGCAGTCTTAGCGGGGGGGGTTTTAATGAGCAGTTCTTC. Translation: CASSLSGGGFNEQFF.